This paragraph covers one TCR beta chain sequence. The sample belongs to a study of control samples from healthy donors and cancer patients. Some clones are missing from TCRdb's copy, which holds only in-frame ones; the method was immunoSEQ multiplex PCR. This sample has some 170,000 clones, with nearly 96% found just once. Germline V gives CDR1 SGHTA, CDR2 FQGNSA. The CDR3 is 15 amino acids. V was pared by 5 bases and J by 2 bases, with 13 bases between. The chain employs TRBV7-2 and TRBJ1-5, with D unclear. The specimen was blood. This receptor was obtained from a woman in her 30s in good health. In DNA, the CDR3 is TGTGCCAGCAGCCTACGCGGGTTCGGCAATCAGCCCCAGCATTTT. Protein sequence: CASSLRGFGNQPQHF.